This T cell receptor beta chain originates from a study of cytomegalovirus exposure and HLA in healthy donors. Study details: Among around 180 million T cells, an earlier analysis found 90 million to 130 million unique TCR beta sequences.

This clone was seen once. Its antigen is not identified. The CDR3 totals 12 residues. V shed 3 bases, J shed 9 bases, and the junction held 5 bases outside the gene matches. Germline lookup yields CDR1 SQVTM and CDR2 ANQGSEA. Study observations and caveats: In vitro testing confirmed a few CMV-associated chains as specific for CMV antigens. Later work associated fewer than 20,000 TCR beta sequences with HLA alleles at 0.05 false discovery rate.

Amplification used 60 Vbeta primers and 13 Jbeta primers. Profiling relied on immunoSEQ multiplex PCR, and the TCRdb table lists in-frame clones only, not all of them. Found here are 95,000 to 150,000 clones, over 80% of them singletons; the top ten hold about 0.25%. Despite likely unrecorded immune exposures, the donors were nominally healthy at the time of sampling. The chain joins TRBV29-1 to TRBJ1-2; 9 positions match TRBD1. This TCR derives from a man between 45 and 60 years old in good health and CMV-seronegative. The sequenced sample was PBMCs. CDR3 loop: CSVDRQGVSYTF. CDR3 nucleotides: TGCAGCGTTGACCGACAGGGGGTGAGCTACACCTTC. Full variable domain (outside the CDR3, taken from reference TRBV29-1 and TRBJ1-2): SAVISQKPSRDICQRGTSLTIQCQVDSQVTMMFWYRQQPGQSLTLIATANQGSEATYESGFVIDKFPISRPNLTFSTLTVSNMSPEDSSIYLCSVDRQGVSYTFGSGTRLTVV.